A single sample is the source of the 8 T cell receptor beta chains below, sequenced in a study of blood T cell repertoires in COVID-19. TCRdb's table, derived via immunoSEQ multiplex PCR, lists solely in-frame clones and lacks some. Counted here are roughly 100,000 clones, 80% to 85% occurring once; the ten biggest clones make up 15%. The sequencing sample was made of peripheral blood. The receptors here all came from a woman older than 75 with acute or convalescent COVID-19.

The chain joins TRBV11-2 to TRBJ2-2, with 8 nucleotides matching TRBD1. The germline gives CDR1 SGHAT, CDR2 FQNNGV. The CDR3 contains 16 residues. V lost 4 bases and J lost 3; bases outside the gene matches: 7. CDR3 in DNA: TGTGCCAGCAGCTCCCGACAGGGGAAATACACCGGGGAGCTGTTTTTT. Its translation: CASSSRQGKYTGELFF.

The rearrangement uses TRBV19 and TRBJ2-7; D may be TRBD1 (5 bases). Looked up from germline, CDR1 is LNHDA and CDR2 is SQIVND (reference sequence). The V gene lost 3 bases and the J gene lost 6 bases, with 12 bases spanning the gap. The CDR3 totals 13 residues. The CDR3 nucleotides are TGTGCCAGTAGTATGAGGCAGGGTGGCGAGCAGTACTTC. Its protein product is CASSMRQGGEQYF.

The CDR3: CASSTSGYEQYV. The CDR3 nucleotides are TGTGCCAGCAGCACTAGCGGCTACGAGCAGTACGTC. V is TRBV27 and J is TRBJ2-7, with 8 bases aligning to TRBD2. Germline V gives CDR1 MNHEY, CDR2 SMNVEV (reference sequence). After removal of 6 bases from V and 3 bases from J, the junction contained 1 base not matched to a gene. The CDR3 extends over 12 amino acids.

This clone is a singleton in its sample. The CDR3 coding sequence is TGCAGCGTTGACGTGAACACTGAAGCTTTCTTT. Its protein product is CSVDVNTEAFF. The gene calls are TRBV29-1 and TRBJ1-1; D uncertain. V lost 3 bases, J lost 0 bases, and 2 bases lay in between. This CDR3 is 11 amino acids long. Germline loops: CDR1 SQVTM, CDR2 ANQGSEA.

DNA for the CDR3: TGTGCCTGGAGTCGCGGAGGGGGGGACTCCTATGGCTACACCTTC. Translation: CAWSRGGGDSYGYTF. This chain connects TRBV30 to TRBJ1-2; a weak D match, TRBD1 (6 bases). Per the germline V gene, CDR1 is GTSNPN and CDR2 is SVGIG (reference sequence). The CDR3 is 15 amino acids. With 2 bases removed from V and 4 bases from J, the gap between germline ends came to 17 bases.

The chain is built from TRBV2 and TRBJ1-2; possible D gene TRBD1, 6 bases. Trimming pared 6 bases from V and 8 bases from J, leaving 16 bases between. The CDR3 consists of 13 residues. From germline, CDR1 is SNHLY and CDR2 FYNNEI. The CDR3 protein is CASSQTGLGGYTF. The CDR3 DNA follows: TGTGCCAGCAGCCAGACAGGACTGGGGGGCTACACCTTC.

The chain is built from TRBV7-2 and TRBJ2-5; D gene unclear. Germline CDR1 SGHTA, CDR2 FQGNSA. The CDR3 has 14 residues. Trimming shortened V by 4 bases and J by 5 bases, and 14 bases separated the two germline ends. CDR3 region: CASSSTRAEETQYF. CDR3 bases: TGTGCCAGCAGCTCGACCCGTGCGGAGGAGACCCAGTACTTC.

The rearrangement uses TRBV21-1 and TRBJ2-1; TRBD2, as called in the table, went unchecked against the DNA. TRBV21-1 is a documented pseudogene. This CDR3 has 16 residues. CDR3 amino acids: CASSKASLAGCNEQFF. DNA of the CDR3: TGTGCCAGCAGCAAAGCGTCGCTAGCGGGATGTAATGAGCAGTTCTTC.